This TCR beta chain was observed in a study of cytomegalovirus exposure and HLA in healthy donors. Study results and caveats: Sequencing likely caused a cluster of highly shared sequence variants. Cytomegalovirus association was listed for about 160 TCR beta chains. Three chains tied to CMV proved CMV antigen-specific in vitro. Most of the TCR beta V segments (in an earlier analysis) were productive either about 87% or about 30% of the time.

CDR3 size: 13 residues. The germline V gene encodes CDR1 SNHLY and CDR2 FYNNEI. V shed 3 bases and J shed 5 bases, with 7 bases lying between them. In the PCR, 60 Vbeta and 13 Jbeta primers were used. Only in-frame clones appear in the TCRdb table, and some are missing; sequencing was by immunoSEQ multiplex PCR. The sample yields about 150,000 clones, about four fifths seen once. A word on this clone: As yet, its antigen is unknown.

The sequencing sample was made of PBMCs. The chain joins TRBV2 to TRBJ1-4; D is possibly TRBD1 (5 bases). The TCR sequence derives from a man aged 18 to 30 in good health and CMV-seronegative. The CDR3 nucleotides are TGTGCCAGCAGTGATGGGGCGAATGAAAAACTGTTTTTT. Amino acids: CASSDGANEKLFF.